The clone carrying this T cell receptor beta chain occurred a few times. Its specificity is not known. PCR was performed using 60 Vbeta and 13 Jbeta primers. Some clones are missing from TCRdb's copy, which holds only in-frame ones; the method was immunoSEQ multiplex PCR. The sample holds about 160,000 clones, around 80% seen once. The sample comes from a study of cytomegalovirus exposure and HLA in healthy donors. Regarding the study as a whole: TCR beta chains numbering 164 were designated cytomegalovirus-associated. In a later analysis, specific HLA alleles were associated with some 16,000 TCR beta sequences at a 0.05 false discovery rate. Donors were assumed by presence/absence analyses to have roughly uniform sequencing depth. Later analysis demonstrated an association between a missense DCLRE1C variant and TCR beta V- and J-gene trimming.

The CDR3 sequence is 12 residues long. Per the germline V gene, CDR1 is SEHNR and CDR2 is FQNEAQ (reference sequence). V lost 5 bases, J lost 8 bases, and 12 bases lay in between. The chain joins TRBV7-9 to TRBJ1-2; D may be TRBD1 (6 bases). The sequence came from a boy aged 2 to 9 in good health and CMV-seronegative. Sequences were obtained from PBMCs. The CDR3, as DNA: TGTGCCAGCAGCCTGGACAGACACGGCTACACCTTC. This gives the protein CASSLDRHGYTF.